These 14 T cell receptor beta chains share one sample of origin, sequenced in a study of blood T cells in healthy people across ages. Using a J-beta primer mix together with a sample-barcoded 5' primer, a second PCR was run for roughly 6 to 12 cycles. One entry per CDR3 protein, called by TCRdb with MiXCR from the 5' RACE reads. The sample lists about 510,000 distinct CDR3 sequences, about a quarter seen once, with 3% to 4.5% in the top ten. The same sample was also used in a study of T cells of mothers and their children.

Sequencing used blood. These receptors were taken from a boy aged 2-9 years in good health.

This clonotype came up a few times. The rearrangement joins TRBV2 to TRBJ1-1; tentative D call: TRBD1 (6 bases). The germline V gene encodes CDR1 SNHLY and CDR2 FYNNEI. V was trimmed by 7 bases and J by 5 bases, leaving 20 bases between them. The CDR3 totals 15 residues. CDR3 residues: CASTAPKGGATEAFF. The DNA of the CDR3 is TGTGCCAGCACCGCTCCTAAGGGGGGGGCGACTGAAGCTTTCTTT.

This clonotype was picked up a small number of times. The chain is built from TRBV18 and TRBJ2-5; possibly TRBD2 for D (6 bases). The CDR3 consists of 13 residues. The ends were cut back, 5 bases at V and 4 bases at J, with 11 bases in the middle. The germline gives CDR1 KGHSH, CDR2 LQKENI. The CDR3 bases are TGTGCCAGCTCAGGGGCGGGGACAGAGACCCAGTACTTC. The encoded protein is CASSGAGTETQYF.

In this sample, this clonotype turned up a few times. The gene calls are TRBV3-1 and TRBJ1-6, with D unresolved. Germline V gene data show CDR1 as LGHDT and CDR2 as YNNKEL (reference sequence). The CDR3 has 18 residues. With 4 bases removed from V and 0 bases from J, the gap between germline ends came to 16 bases. In nucleotides, the CDR3 is TGTGCCAGCAGCCTTCATTGGGAGCCGAGCTCCTATAATTCACCCCTCCACTTT. Its translation is CASSLHWEPSSYNSPLHF.

This clonotype was recorded a few times. The chain has TRBV14 and TRBJ2-2; unclear D gene. V was pared by 1 base and J by 0 bases, with 6 bases between. Per germline, CDR1 SGHDN and CDR2 FVKESK. This CDR3 spans 15 amino acids. In DNA form, the CDR3 reads TGTGCCAGCAGCCAAGTTAGCCCGAACACCGGGGAGCTGTTTTTT. It codes for CASSQVSPNTGELFF.

This clonotype has only a few counts. This rearrangement joins TRBV6-6 to TRBJ1-2; perhaps TRBD1 as D (6 bases). The CDR3 is 13 residues long. V was pared by 7 bases and J by 6 bases, with 15 bases between. Germline lookup yields CDR1 MNHNY and CDR2 SVGAGI (reference sequence). This chain's CDR3 is CASTPQGWNGYTF. CDR3 nucleotide sequence: TGTGCCAGCACACCTCAGGGGTGGAATGGCTACACCTTC.

V gene TRBV6-5 combines with J gene TRBJ2-1, with 14 bases aligning to TRBD2. Germline trimming cut 10 bases from V and 8 bases from J; bases unmatched to any gene: 7. Germline loops: CDR1 MNHEY, CDR2 SVGAGI. This CDR3 is 14 amino acids long. CDR3: CANRGLAGVDEQFF. The CDR3 DNA sequence: TGTGCCAACCGGGGACTAGCGGGAGTGGATGAGCAGTTCTTC.

V usage is TRBV10-3 and J usage is TRBJ1-3; D is unclear. Germline V CDR1 and CDR2: ENHRY, SYGVKD. Trimming removed 7 bases at V and 1 base at J, with 11 bases between. The CDR3 is made up of 14 amino acids. The CDR3 DNA sequence: TGTGCCATCACCGGGGTGGGATCTGGAAACACCATATATTTT. Translated: CAITGVGSGNTIYF.

This clonotype has more than one count but fewer than ten. This chain joins TRBV10-3 and TRBJ2-4; 10 bases are shared with TRBD1. Germline assignment: CDR1 ENHRY and CDR2 SYGVKD. The CDR3 covers 15 residues. Losses at the gene ends were 2 bases for V and 7 bases for J; bases not matched to a gene: 5. CDR3 in DNA: TGTGCCATCAGTGAGCACCGGGACAGGGGTAACATTCAGTACTTC. Protein product: CAISEHRDRGNIQYF.

This clonotype showed up just a few times. This sequence joins TRBV30 and TRBJ2-7; D not resolved. Germline CDR1 is GTSNPN and CDR2 is SVGIG (reference sequence). The CDR3 totals 11 residues. Trimming left V 0 bases short and J 6 bases short, with 6 bases between. The CDR3 here is CAWSVRGEQYF. CDR3 nucleotides: TGTGCCTGGAGTGTCAGAGGCGAGCAGTACTTC.

This chain uses TRBV5-5 with TRBJ1-2; D is possibly TRBD1 (6 bases). The germline V gene encodes CDR1 SGHKS and CDR2 YYEKEE (reference sequence). Between the trimmed V and J ends, which lost 4 bases and 4 bases, there was a span of 17 bases. CDR3 length: 15 residues. The CDR3 DNA is TGTGCCAGCAGCGGAGAGGGGGGATGGGGCTATGGCTACACCTTC. It specifies CASSGEGGWGYGYTF.

The rearrangement joins TRBV10-3 to TRBJ2-2; 9 positions match TRBD1. Germline CDR1 ENHRY, CDR2 SYGVKD. The CDR3 has 14 residues. V lost 9 bases and J lost 2; bases outside the gene matches: 4. CDR3 sequence reads: CAIKTGGNTGELFF. The CDR3 nucleotides are TGTGCCATAAAGACAGGGGGAAACACCGGGGAGCTGTTTTTT.

The gene calls are TRBV5-6 and TRBJ2-2; 10 positions agree with TRBD1. The CDR3 spans 15 residues. CDR1 is SGHDT, CDR2 YYEEEE, per germline. J gave up 7 bases and V 0 bases, and 3 bases lay outside the gene matches. This CDR3 reads CASSLGQGAIGELFF. CDR3 DNA: TGTGCCAGCAGCTTGGGACAGGGGGCTATCGGGGAGCTGTTTTTT. Variable domain in full (rest from reference TRBV5-6 and TRBJ2-2): DAGVTQSPTHLIKTRGQQVTLRCSPKSGHDTVSWYQQALGQGPQFIFQYYEEEERQRGNFPDRFSGHQFPNYSSELNVNALLLGDSALYLCASSLGQGAIGELFFGEGSRLTVL.

J is TRBJ2-7 and V is TRBV6-7, with D perhaps matching TRBD2 (5 bases). TRBV6-7 is filed as an ORF, its function uncertain. This CDR3 region has 15 residues. The V and J ends lost 8 bases and 2 bases respectively, with 19 bases between them. Written as DNA, the CDR3 is TGTGCCAGCTTAAACGAGGGAGCTCCTCCCTACGAGCAGTACTTC. This codes for CASLNEGAPPYEQYF.

In DNA form, the CDR3 reads TGTGCCAGCAGGACAGGGCCAATTAATGAAAAACTGTTTTTT. Translated, it gives CASRTGPINEKLFF. The genes are TRBV27 and TRBJ1-4, with TRBD1 matching over 7 bases. The CDR3 consists of 14 residues. Germline loops: CDR1 MNHEY, CDR2 SMNVEV (reference sequence). V was clipped by 6 bases and J by 4 bases; unmatched bases: 5. The variable domain in full, completed from reference TRBV27 and TRBJ1-4, reads EAQVTQNPRYLITVTGKKLTVTCSQNMNHEYMSWYRQDPGLGLRQIYYSMNVEVTDKGDVPEGYKVSRKEKRNFPLILESPSPNQTSLYFCASRTGPINEKLFFGSGTQLSVL.